This TCR beta chain was recorded in a study of T cells after yellow fever vaccination. Whole-study results and caveats: Only a small proportion of the clonotypes turned up in both the CD4 and the CD8 compartments, likely arising from convergent recombination.

The CDR3 covers 12 residues. Germline V gene sequence: CDR1 MNHNY, CDR2 SVGAGI (reference sequence). The V and J ends lost 6 bases and 12 bases, in that order; junction bases with no gene match: 9. TCRdb processed the 5' RACE reads anew with MiXCR; each CDR3 protein has one entry. This table holds hundreds of thousands of distinct CDR3 sequences, 8.5% to 10% found once. This clonotype was recorded a few times. Its antigen is as yet unknown. The receptor's source is a man in his late teens or twenties who received the YFV17D yellow fever vaccine. This chain uses TRBV6-6 with TRBJ1-1; 8 bases map to TRBD1. Sample: CD4+ T cells sorted from PBMCs, taken 5 days after the yellow fever booster vaccination. CDR3 amino acids: CASSPPTGATFF. In DNA, the CDR3 is TGTGCCAGCAGCCCCCCGACAGGGGCAACTTTCTTT.